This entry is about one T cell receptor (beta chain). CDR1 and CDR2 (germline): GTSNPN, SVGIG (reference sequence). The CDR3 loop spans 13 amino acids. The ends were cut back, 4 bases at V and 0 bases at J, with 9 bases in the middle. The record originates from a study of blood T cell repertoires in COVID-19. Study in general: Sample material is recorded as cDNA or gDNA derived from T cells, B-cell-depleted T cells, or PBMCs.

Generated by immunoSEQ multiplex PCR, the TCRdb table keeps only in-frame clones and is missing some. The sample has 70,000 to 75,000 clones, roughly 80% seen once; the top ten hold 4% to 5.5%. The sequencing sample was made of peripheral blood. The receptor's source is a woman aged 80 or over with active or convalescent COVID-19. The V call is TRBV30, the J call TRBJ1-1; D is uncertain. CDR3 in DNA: TGTGCCTGGACGGAACAGTTGAACACTGAAGCTTTCTTT. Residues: CAWTEQLNTEAFF.